The 27 T cell receptor beta chains presented below share a single source sample, sequenced in a study of blood T cell repertoires in COVID-19 (dated by TCRdb to 2020 to 2022). To prepare the library, the immunoSEQ multiplex PCR assay was applied. The immuneACCESS repertoire file appears here via TCRdb, limited to in-frame rearrangements. These files lack a portion of the clones; in checked studies, under half of the deficit traces to unresolved V genes, and the cause of the others is not known. In this sample the table shows 150,000 to 200,000 clones, 78% of which occur a single time. The ten largest clones take up 15% to 20% of the sample. Sequencing input: PBMCs or T cells enriched from blood (not recorded which). The source is a woman in her forties or fifties who had recovered from COVID-19.

This sequence joins TRBV11-2 and TRBJ2-7, with 7 bases that match TRBD2. The CDR3 length is 15 residues. V was clipped by 2 bases and J by 7 bases; unmatched bases: 11. The germline CDR1 and CDR2 sequences are SGHAT and FQNNGV. The CDR3 here is CASSLSGDYLGEQYF. CDR3 in DNA: TGTGCCAGCAGCTTAAGCGGGGACTACCTAGGTGAGCAGTACTTC.

The V gene is TRBV7-9, the J gene TRBJ2-1, with 10 bases matching TRBD2. The CDR3 consists of 19 residues. Germline CDR1 is SEHNR and CDR2 is FQNEAQ (reference sequence). The V segment lost 5 bases and the J segment 1 base; nucleotides outside the gene matches: 14. CDR3 in amino acids: CASSLARLAGVMSYNEQFF. The CDR3 nucleotides read TGTGCCAGCAGCCTGGCCCGGCTAGCGGGAGTCATGTCCTACAATGAGCAGTTCTTC.

This clone turned up a few times. The gene calls are TRBV4-2 and TRBJ2-1; TRBD2 matches at 13 bases. From germline, CDR1 is LGHNA and CDR2 YNFKEQ. The length of the CDR3 is 18 residues. V lost 4 bases, J lost 0 bases, and 6 bases stayed unmatched. CDR3: CASSPGTSGDSSYNEQFF. The CDR3, as DNA: TGTGCCAGCAGCCCCGGGACTAGCGGGGACAGCTCCTACAATGAGCAGTTCTTC.

CDR3 sequence reads: CASSLWAGEQYEQYF. The DNA of the CDR3 is TGTGCCAGCAGCTTGTGGGCGGGAGAACAATACGAGCAGTACTTC. The V call is TRBV7-6, the J call TRBJ2-7, with 7 bases identical to TRBD2. The J segment lost 4 bases and the V segment lost 3 bases, leaving 9 bases of the junction unmatched. CDR1 and CDR2 (germline): SGHVS, FNYEAQ. The length of the CDR3 is 15 residues.

The chain recombines TRBV6-5 with TRBJ2-3, with D unclear. The CDR3 sequence is 15 residues long. Looked up from germline, CDR1 is MNHEY and CDR2 is SVGAGI. The V end was cut by 6 bases, the J end by 2 bases, with 15 bases between. The CDR3 loop is CASRPALVFTDTQYF. The CDR3 coding sequence is TGTGCCAGCAGGCCCGCGTTAGTATTCACAGATACGCAGTATTTT.

This chain connects TRBV4-2 to TRBJ2-7; 9 nucleotides match TRBD2. The germline CDR1 and CDR2 sequences are LGHNA and YNFKEQ. CDR3 length equals 18 residues. With 3 bases clipped from V and 2 bases from J, the junction kept 14 bases outside the gene matches. CDR3 DNA sequence: TGTGCCAGCAGCCAGGACCTCCCACTAGCGGGCTTCCCCTACGAGCAGTACTTC. This codes for CASSQDLPLAGFPYEQYF.

This clone was detected only a few times. CDR3: CASGLVQGLAGLWNTGELFF. The DNA for the CDR3 is TGTGCTAGTGGTTTGGTACAGGGACTAGCGGGACTCTGGAACACCGGGGAGCTGTTTTTT. This sequence joins TRBV12-5 and TRBJ2-2, with 13 bases aligning to TRBD2. There are 20 residues in the CDR3. CDR1 and CDR2 from the germline V gene are LGHNT and FRNRAP. V dropped 0 bases and J dropped 1; count of bases not matched to a gene: 8.

The V call is TRBV5-4, the J call TRBJ2-1, with 11 bases aligning to TRBD2. The CDR3 spans 15 residues. Germline CDR1 SGHNT, CDR2 YYREEE (reference sequence). V lost 5 bases, J lost 8 bases, and 9 bases stayed unmatched. CDR3 amino acids: CASRKLAGDIDEQFF. CDR3 nucleotides: TGTGCCAGCAGAAAACTAGCGGGAGACATTGATGAGCAGTTCTTC.

The chain's CDR3 is CASSLFPAPTDTQYF. The CDR3 nucleotides are TGTGCCAGCAGCTTATTTCCAGCGCCCACAGATACGCAGTATTTT. The chain is built from TRBV7-9 and TRBJ2-3; D is unresolved. Per germline, CDR1 SEHNR and CDR2 FQNEAQ (reference sequence). The CDR3 has 15 residues. Trimming pared 2 bases from V and 2 bases from J, leaving 11 bases between.

The gene calls are TRBV5-1 and TRBJ1-4, with a weak D call TRBD1 (6 bases). CDR3 length: 14 residues. Germline loops: CDR1 SGHRS, CDR2 YFSETQ. V gave up 8 bases and J gave up 6 bases, with 17 bases separating them. The CDR3 reads CASRTAGDDEKLFF. In DNA, the CDR3 is TGCGCCAGTCGTACGGCAGGGGACGATGAAAAACTGTTTTTT.

The chain recombines TRBV5-1 with TRBJ2-7; 16 bases match TRBD2. The junction had 17 bases not matched to a gene; V was cut back by 2 bases and J by 3 bases. The CDR3 loop spans 21 amino acids. Germline V gene lookup returns CDR1 SGHRS and CDR2 YFSETQ. DNA for the CDR3: TGCGCCAGCAGCTTTACCGGGACTAGCGGGAGGGAGTGGGGAAAGGTCTACGAGCAGTACTTC. It specifies CASSFTGTSGREWGKVYEQYF.

The chain links TRBV5-5 to TRBJ1-6, with 7 bases identical to TRBD1. The CDR3 loop spans 17 amino acids. Germline V CDR1 and CDR2: SGHKS, YYEKEE (reference sequence). With 0 bases clipped from V and 6 bases from J, the junction kept 9 bases outside the gene matches. CDR3 protein: CASSLVFPGTANSPLHF. The DNA for the CDR3 is TGTGCCAGCAGCTTGGTTTTTCCCGGGACAGCTAATTCACCCCTCCACTTT. Complete variable domain (other parts from reference TRBV5-5 and TRBJ1-6): DAGVTQSPTHLIKTRGQQVTLRCSPISGHKSVSWYQQVLGQGPQFIFQYYEKEERGRGNFPDRFSARQFPNYSSELNVNALLLGDSALYLCASSLVFPGTANSPLHFGNGTRLTVT.

V gene TRBV5-5 combines with J gene TRBJ1-5, with 7 nucleotides matching TRBD1. Germline values: CDR1 SGHKS, CDR2 YYEKEE (reference sequence). V shed 4 bases, J shed 4 bases, and the junction held 8 bases outside the gene matches. The CDR3 length is 15 residues. The CDR3 DNA sequence: TGTGCCAGCAGCCAGGAGGGGGCCATGAATCAGCCCCAGCATTTT. Protein sequence: CASSQEGAMNQPQHF.

The V and J genes are TRBV9 and TRBJ2-3, with a possible D match to TRBD2 (5 bases). CDR1 is SGDLS, CDR2 YYNGEE, per germline. The CDR3 has 15 residues. The V gene lost 0 bases and the J gene lost 4 bases, with 12 bases spanning the gap. CDR3: CASSVAGIGADTQYF. For the CDR3, the DNA is TGTGCCAGCAGCGTAGCCGGGATCGGAGCAGATACGCAGTATTTT.

This clone was found once. The V call is TRBV18, the J call TRBJ2-1; unclear D gene. Germline V gene data show CDR1 as KGHSH and CDR2 as LQKENI. V was clipped by 2 bases and J by 0 bases, with 11 bases between them. The CDR3 loop spans 16 amino acids. CDR3 loop: CASSPDIRSSYNEQFF. The CDR3 DNA follows: TGTGCCAGCTCACCAGATATCCGTAGCTCCTACAATGAGCAGTTCTTC. Based on the CDR3 plus reference TRBV18 and TRBJ2-1, the full variable domain is NAGVMQNPRHLVRRRGQEARLRCSPMKGHSHVYWYRQLPEEGLKFMVYLQKENIIDESGMPKERFSAEFPKEGPSILRIQQVVRGDSAAYFCASSPDIRSSYNEQFFGPGTRLTVL.

The V call is TRBV6-5, the J call TRBJ2-1; tentative D call: TRBD2 (6 bases). The CDR3 has 15 amino acids. Germline lookup yields CDR1 MNHEY and CDR2 SVGAGI. The V end was cut by 2 bases, the J end by 1 base, with 9 bases between. The CDR3 sequence: CASSYRRGSYNEQFF. The CDR3 DNA reads TGTGCCAGCAGTTACCGGAGGGGATCCTACAATGAGCAGTTCTTC.

The chain employs TRBV27 and TRBJ1-2; 7 nucleotides match TRBD1. The CDR3 sequence is 15 residues long. Per germline, CDR1 MNHEY and CDR2 SMNVEV (reference sequence). Unmatched junction bases numbered 13, after V lost 8 bases and J lost 4 bases. The CDR3: CASSYTGTEIYGYTF. CDR3 bases: TGTGCCAGCTCCTATACCGGGACAGAGATCTATGGCTACACCTTC.

This chain uses TRBV7-9 with TRBJ1-3; D unresolved. The length of the CDR3 is 12 residues. V lost 6 bases, J lost 8 bases, and 11 bases lay in between. Looked up from germline, CDR1 is SEHNR and CDR2 is FQNEAQ (reference sequence). CDR3 sequence reads: CASSMEGYTIYF. DNA for the CDR3: TGTGCCAGCAGTATGGAGGGTTACACCATATATTTT.

In its sample, this clone was seen a few times. The chain couples TRBV5-6 to TRBJ1-4; weak D call: TRBD1 (6 bases). The CDR3 has 14 residues. V lost 4 bases and J 6 bases, leaving 13 bases between the germline ends. CDR1 and CDR2 from the germline V gene are SGHDT and YYEEEE. CDR3 region: CASSTQGYDEKLFF. CDR3 coding DNA: TGTGCCAGCAGCACGCAGGGGTATGATGAAAAACTGTTTTTT.

The J gene is TRBJ2-6, the V gene TRBV28, with D unresolved. V was pared by 5 bases and J by 2 bases, with 13 bases between. Looked up from germline, CDR1 is MDHEN and CDR2 is SYDVKM. There are 16 residues in the CDR3. The CDR3 loop reads CASSPDLAAGANVLTF. CDR3 nucleotide sequence: TGTGCCAGCAGTCCCGATCTTGCGGCTGGGGCCAACGTCCTGACTTTC. Full variable domain (rest looked up from reference TRBV28 and TRBJ2-6): DVKVTQSSRYLVKRTGEKVFLECVQDMDHENMFWYRQDPGLGLRLIYFSYDVKMKEKGDIPEGYSVSREKKERFSLILESASTNQTSMYLCASSPDLAAGANVLTFGAGSRLTVL.

The J gene is TRBJ2-7, the V gene TRBV5-1; 9 bases match TRBD1. After removal of 0 bases from V and 4 bases from J, the junction contained 2 bases not matched to a gene. Germline V lookup: CDR1 SGHRS, CDR2 YFSETQ. This CDR3 is built from 14 residues. CDR3 nucleotides: TGCGCCAGCAGCTTGGGGGACAGGGCGTACGAGCAGTACTTC. Its protein is CASSLGDRAYEQYF.

The chain is built from TRBV11-3 and TRBJ2-5, with 9 bases matching TRBD2. The CDR3 is 14 amino acids. Germline V lookup: CDR1 SGHNT, CDR2 YENEEA. V lost 5 bases to trimming and J lost 1 base; unmatched junction nucleotides: 2. This chain's CDR3 is CASSLTSGQETQYF. In DNA, the CDR3 is TGTGCCAGCAGCCTGACTAGCGGCCAAGAGACCCAGTACTTC.

J is TRBJ2-1 and V is TRBV19; TRBD2 agrees at 10 bases. Germline V gives CDR1 LNHDA, CDR2 SQIVND (reference sequence). The CDR3 consists of 16 residues. V lost 3 bases and J lost 7; bases outside the gene matches: 9. CDR3 loop: CASSISGLAGVNEQFF. As DNA, the CDR3 is TGTGCCAGTAGTATCTCGGGGCTAGCGGGAGTGAATGAGCAGTTCTTC. Based on the CDR3 plus reference TRBV19 and TRBJ2-1, the full variable domain is DGGITQSPKYLFRKEGQNVTLSCEQNLNHDAMYWYRQDPGQGLRLIYYSQIVNDFQKGDIAEGYSVSREKKESFPLTVTSAQKNPTAFYLCASSISGLAGVNEQFFGPGTRLTVL.

V gene TRBV28 combines with J gene TRBJ1-6; D remains ambiguous. The CDR3 length is 14 residues. V dropped 5 bases and J dropped 8 bases, with 13 bases sitting between them. Germline-derived CDR1 and CDR2 are MDHEN and SYDVKM. CDR3 residues: CASSSTRGYSPLHF. CDR3 coding DNA: TGTGCCAGCAGTAGCACGCGAGGGTATTCACCCCTCCACTTT.

This clone has only a few counts. The chain joins TRBV10-3 to TRBJ1-2, with a possible D match to TRBD1 (6 bases). The V end was cut by 4 bases, the J end by 4 bases, with 13 bases between. The CDR3 is made up of 14 amino acids. Germline CDR1 is ENHRY and CDR2 is SYGVKD. As DNA, the CDR3 is TGTGCCATCAGTGCCCTGGGGGCATTCTATGGCTACACCTTC. Translating it yields CAISALGAFYGYTF.

In its sample, this clone was seen once. It is likely a read error, because the conserved phenylalanine at the end of the CDR3 is missing. The DNA is left out, because the CDR3 cannot be placed on it with certainty; the CDR3 is given as TCRdb lists it. The V and J genes are TRBV30 and TRBJ1-4. Germline V gene data show CDR1 as GTSNPN and CDR2 as SVGIG (reference sequence). With termini counted, the CDR3 has 16 amino acids. The CDR3 spells CAWSVVGLKRNSPIGG.

This chain uses TRBV5-1 with TRBJ2-2; 9 positions agree with TRBD1. V gave up 4 bases and J gave up 4 bases; unmatched junction bases: 2. The CDR3 runs to 14 residues. CDR1 and CDR2 (germline): SGHRS, YFSETQ. The CDR3 DNA reads TGCGCCAGCAGCCCGGGACAGGGCACCGGGGAGCTGTTTTTT. Residues: CASSPGQGTGELFF.